This T cell receptor (beta chain) was captured in a study of shared clonotypes between healthy human individuals. Study-wide points: Four donors shared 4.5% to 6.5% of their naive CD4 clonotypes. Estimated clonotype richness was generally higher in naive than memory subsets.

From CD4+ cells came CD45RA+ naive and CD45RA-negative memory subsets. This clone was seen more than once but under ten times. What it binds is unknown. The assay used deep level. Clones were read by immunoSEQ multiplex PCR, and TCRdb kept only the in-frame ones, dropping some. The profile shows some 2,400,000 clones, almost 96% of them singletons. The CDR3 contains 13 residues. Trimming took 8 bases from V and 11 from J; bases not matched to a gene: 8. Germline CDR1 is GTSNPN and CDR2 is SVGIG (reference sequence). This chain joins TRBV30 and TRBJ1-6; 11 bases agree with TRBD1. Sequenced sample: naive CD4+ T cells sorted from blood. The subset denotes: CD45RA+ positively selected. The receptor comes from a man aged 18 to 29 in good health. CDR3 nucleotide sequence: TGTGCCACAACAGGGACAGGGGGGACACCCCTCCACTTT. This codes for CATTGTGGTPLHF. Filled out from reference TRBV30 and TRBJ1-6, the complete variable domain reads SQTIHQWPATLVQPVGSPLSLECTVEGTSNPNLYWYRQAAGRGLQLLFYSVGIGQISSEVPQNLSASRPQDRQFILSSKKLLLSDSGFYLCATTGTGGTPLHFGNGTRLTVT.